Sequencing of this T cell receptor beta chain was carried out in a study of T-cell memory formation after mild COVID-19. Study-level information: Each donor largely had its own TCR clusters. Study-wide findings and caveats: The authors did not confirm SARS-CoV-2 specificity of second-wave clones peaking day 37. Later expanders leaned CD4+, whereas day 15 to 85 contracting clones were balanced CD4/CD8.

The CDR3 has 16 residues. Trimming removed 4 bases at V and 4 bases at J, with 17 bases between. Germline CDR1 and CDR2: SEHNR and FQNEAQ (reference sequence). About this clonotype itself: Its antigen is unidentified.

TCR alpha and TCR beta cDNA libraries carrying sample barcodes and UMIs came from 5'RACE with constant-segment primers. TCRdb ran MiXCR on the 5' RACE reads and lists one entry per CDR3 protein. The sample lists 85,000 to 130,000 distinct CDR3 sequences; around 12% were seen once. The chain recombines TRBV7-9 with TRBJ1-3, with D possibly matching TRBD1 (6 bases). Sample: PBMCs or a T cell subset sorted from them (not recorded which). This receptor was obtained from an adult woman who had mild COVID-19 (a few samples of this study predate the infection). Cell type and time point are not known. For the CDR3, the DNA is TGTGCCAGCAGCTCGAAAGTTACAGGGTTCGGAAACACCATATATTTT. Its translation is CASSSKVTGFGNTIYF. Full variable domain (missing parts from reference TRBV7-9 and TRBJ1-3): DTGVSQNPRHKITKRGQNVTFRCDPISEHNRLYWYRQTLGQGPEFLTYFQNEAQLEKSRLLSDRFSAERPKGSFSTLEIQRTEQGDSAMYLCASSSKVTGFGNTIYFGEGSWLTVV.